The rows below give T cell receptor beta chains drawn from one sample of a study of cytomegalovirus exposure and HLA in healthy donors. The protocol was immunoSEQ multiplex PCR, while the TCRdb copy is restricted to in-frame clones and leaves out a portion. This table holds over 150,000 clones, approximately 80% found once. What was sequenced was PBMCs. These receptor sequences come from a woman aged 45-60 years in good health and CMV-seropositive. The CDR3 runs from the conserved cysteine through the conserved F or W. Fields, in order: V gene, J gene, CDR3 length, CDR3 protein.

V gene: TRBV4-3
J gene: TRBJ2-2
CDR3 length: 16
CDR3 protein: CASSLGTGGNTGELFF

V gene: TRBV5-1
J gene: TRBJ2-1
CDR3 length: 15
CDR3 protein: CASSLTSGGNNEQFF

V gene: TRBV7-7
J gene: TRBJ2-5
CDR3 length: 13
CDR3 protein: CASSPAREETQYF

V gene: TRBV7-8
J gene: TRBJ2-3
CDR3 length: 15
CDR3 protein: CASSLGDPGVYTQYF

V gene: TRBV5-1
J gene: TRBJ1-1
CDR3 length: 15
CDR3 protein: CASSPQGHGESEAFF

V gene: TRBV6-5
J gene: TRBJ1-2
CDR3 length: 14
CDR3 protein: CASSSYRVPGGYTF

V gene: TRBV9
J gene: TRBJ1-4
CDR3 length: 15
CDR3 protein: CASSVGQAGNEKLFF

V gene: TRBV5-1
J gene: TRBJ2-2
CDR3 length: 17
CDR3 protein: CASSRTALAGGSGELFF

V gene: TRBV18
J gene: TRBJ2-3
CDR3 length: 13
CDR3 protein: CASSPGGTDTQYF

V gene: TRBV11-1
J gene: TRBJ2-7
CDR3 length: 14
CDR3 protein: CASSLDGSVDEQYF

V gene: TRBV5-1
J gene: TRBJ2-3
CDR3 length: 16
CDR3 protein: CASSLESGEGSNTQYF

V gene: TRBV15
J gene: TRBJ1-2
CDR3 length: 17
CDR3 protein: CATSRDGSEGASGGYTF

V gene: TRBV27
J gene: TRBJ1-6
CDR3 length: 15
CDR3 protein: CASSVQGALDSPLHF

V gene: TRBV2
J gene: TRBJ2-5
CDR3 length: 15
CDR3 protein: CASSPPGTTQETQYF

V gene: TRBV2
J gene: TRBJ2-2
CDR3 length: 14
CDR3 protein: CASKFGNPTGELFF

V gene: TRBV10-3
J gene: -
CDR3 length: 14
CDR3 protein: CASAASGVGNEQYF

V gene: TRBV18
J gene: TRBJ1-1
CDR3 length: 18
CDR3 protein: CASSPPGFQSGGVAEAFF

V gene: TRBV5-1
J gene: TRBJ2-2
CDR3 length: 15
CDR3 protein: CASSPRTDRTGELFF

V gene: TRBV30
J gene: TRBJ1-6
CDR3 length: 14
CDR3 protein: CAWSRGQDNSPLHF